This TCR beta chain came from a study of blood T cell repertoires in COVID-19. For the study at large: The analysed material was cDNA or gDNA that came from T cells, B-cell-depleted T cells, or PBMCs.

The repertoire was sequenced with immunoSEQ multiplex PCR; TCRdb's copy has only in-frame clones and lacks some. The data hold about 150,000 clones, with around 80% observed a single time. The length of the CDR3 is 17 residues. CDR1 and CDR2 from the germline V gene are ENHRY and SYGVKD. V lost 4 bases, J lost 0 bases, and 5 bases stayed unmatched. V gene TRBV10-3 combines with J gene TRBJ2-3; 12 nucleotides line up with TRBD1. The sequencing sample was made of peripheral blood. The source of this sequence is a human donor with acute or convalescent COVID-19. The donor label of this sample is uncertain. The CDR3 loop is CAISVGTGGGSTDTQYF. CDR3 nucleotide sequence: TGTGCCATCAGTGTAGGGACAGGGGGCGGTAGCACAGATACGCAGTATTTT.